The next 24 T cell receptor beta chains were all read from a single sample in a study of T cells in localized non-small cell lung cancer. Generated by immunoSEQ multiplex PCR, the TCRdb table keeps only in-frame clones and is missing some. Among roughly 1,500 clones, 30% to 35% were seen once, and the ten largest hold about 15%. Sequences were derived from normal lung tissue next to the tumor, sampled before any cancer treatment. The receptors here all came from a female donor aged 60 or older with stage II squamous cell lung carcinoma.

This clone was detected once. This sequence joins TRBV19 and TRBJ2-1; D is possibly TRBD1 or TRBD2 (5 bases each). Germline V gene lookup returns CDR1 LNHDA and CDR2 SQIVND (reference sequence). This CDR3 is 17 amino acids long. The V gene lost 3 bases and the J gene lost 0 bases, with 15 bases spanning the gap. The CDR3 sequence: CASSIGWDESSYNEQFF. The CDR3 region has the DNA TGTGCCAGTAGTATTGGTTGGGACGAGAGCTCCTACAATGAGCAGTTCTTC.

This clone appeared a single time. The chain links TRBV19 to TRBJ1-1; D is ambiguous. The CDR3 is made up of 13 amino acids. Trimming shortened V by 5 bases and J by 1 base, and 8 bases separated the two germline ends. The germline gives CDR1 LNHDA, CDR2 SQIVND (reference sequence). The CDR3 bases are TGTGCCAGTAGTCGCGGGTGGAACACTGAAGCTTTCTTT. Its protein product is CASSRGWNTEAFF.

The chain employs TRBV29-1 and TRBJ1-1; 7 bases are a match to TRBD1. Germline-derived CDR1 and CDR2 are SQVTM and ANQGSEA. With 7 bases clipped from V and 6 bases from J, the junction kept 8 bases outside the gene matches. The CDR3 contains 12 residues. CDR3 DNA sequence: TGCAGCGCAAGACAGGGAAGGGCTGAAGCTTTCTTT. It is translated as CSARQGRAEAFF.

The rearrangement uses TRBV30 and TRBJ2-3; TRBD2 agrees at 9 bases. Germline CDR1 is GTSNPN and CDR2 is SVGIG (reference sequence). The CDR3 spans 17 residues. V lost 4 bases, J lost 3 bases, and 14 bases stayed unmatched. CDR3 sequence reads: CAWNPSALSGGTDTQYF. The CDR3 DNA follows: TGTGCCTGGAACCCGAGCGCTCTAAGCGGGGGGACAGATACGCAGTATTTT.

The chain uses TRBV10-2 and TRBJ2-1; 7 bases match TRBD1. The CDR3 has 16 residues. Per the germline V gene, CDR1 is WSHSY and CDR2 is SAAADI. The V segment lost 0 bases and the J segment 4 bases; nucleotides outside the gene matches: 6. DNA of the CDR3: TGCGCCAGCAGTGAGTCGAGGGGGCGAGGGTACAATGAGCAGTTCTTC. As protein: CASSESRGRGYNEQFF.

By share, this clone counts as large (0.1 to 1%). The chain uses TRBV6-8 and TRBJ2-3, with 8 positions matching TRBD2. The trim removed 1 base at V and 1 base at J, leaving 7 bases unmatched. The CDR3 spans 17 residues. The V gene's germline CDR1 is MNHGY and CDR2 SAAAGT. The CDR3 nucleotides read TGTGCCAGCAGTTACTTAAGGACTAGCACCGGCACAGATACGCAGTATTTT. It translates to CASSYLRTSTGTDTQYF.

The chain carries TRBV23-1 and TRBJ1-1; D is unresolved. TRBV23-1 is an ORF, with its function uncertain. V gave up 6 bases and J gave up 6 bases, with 14 bases separating them. The CDR3 spans 13 residues. The CDR3 DNA follows: TGCGCCAGCAGGGGAGTAAGGGTCCCTGAAGCTTTCTTT. This sequence encodes CASRGVRVPEAFF.

V gene TRBV19 combines with J gene TRBJ2-3, with D unresolved. Germline-derived CDR1 and CDR2 are LNHDA and SQIVND (reference sequence). V was clipped by 8 bases and J by 2 bases, with 11 bases between them. The CDR3 covers 13 residues. The CDR3 sequence is CASSYTITDTQYF. In DNA form, the CDR3 reads TGTGCCAGTTCTTACACGATCACAGATACGCAGTATTTT.

The V call is TRBV12-5, the J call TRBJ1-5; D might be TRBD1 (6 bases). The CDR3 is 15 amino acids. V gave up 4 bases and J gave up 4 bases, with 14 bases separating them. The germline V gene encodes CDR1 LGHNT and CDR2 FRNRAP. CDR3 loop: CASGSPSQGNQPQHF. The CDR3, as DNA: TGTGCTAGTGGTTCGCCGTCACAGGGAAATCAGCCCCAGCATTTT.

J is TRBJ1-3 and V is TRBV19; D is unresolved. Trimming pared 7 bases from V and 0 bases from J, leaving 13 bases between. Looked up from germline, CDR1 is LNHDA and CDR2 is SQIVND (reference sequence). This CDR3 has 15 amino acids. The CDR3 DNA sequence: TGTGCCAGTACCCCGACGCACGTCTCTGGAAACACCATATATTTT. It is translated as CASTPTHVSGNTIYF.

This clone appeared a few times. V gene TRBV6-8 combines with J gene TRBJ1-4; 8 bases map to TRBD1. The V gene's germline CDR1 is MNHGY and CDR2 SAAAGT. The ends lost 2 bases at V and 8 bases at J; junction bases unmatched: 4. The CDR3 length is 14 residues. CDR3 loop: CASSYNRGVEKLFF. The CDR3 bases are TGTGCCAGCAGTTACAACAGGGGGGTGGAAAAACTGTTTTTT.

The rearrangement uses TRBV11-3 and TRBJ2-1; perhaps TRBD2 as D (6 bases). Germline CDR1 reads SGHNT; CDR2 reads YENEEA. The germline V and J ends were trimmed by 5 bases and 7 bases, with 15 bases remaining between them. This CDR3 is 14 amino acids long. The CDR3, as DNA: TGTGCCAGCAGCATATCAGAGCTAGCGAATGAGCAGTTCTTC. It translates to CASSISELANEQFF.

The rearrangement uses TRBV19 and TRBJ1-2; D uncertain. Germline V CDR1 and CDR2: LNHDA, SQIVND (reference sequence). The CDR3 sequence is 16 residues long. With 6 bases removed from V and 4 bases from J, the gap between germline ends came to 21 bases. The CDR3 is CASRPSSGEGGYGYTF. The CDR3, as DNA: TGTGCCAGTAGACCCTCTAGCGGGGAGGGAGGCTATGGCTACACCTTC.

This clone was detected a few times. The J gene is TRBJ1-2, the V gene TRBV19; no definite D call. V was clipped by 7 bases and J by 3 bases, with 9 bases between them. CDR1 and CDR2 from the germline V gene are LNHDA and SQIVND (reference sequence). The length of the CDR3 is 12 residues. The CDR3 nucleotides are TGTGCCAGTAAACGTTCATACTATGGCTACACCTTC. Its translation is CASKRSYYGYTF.

Judged by abundance, this clone is large. This chain links TRBV11-3 with TRBJ1-2; TRBD1 aligns across 7 bases. The V and J ends lost 0 bases and 4 bases, in that order; junction bases with no gene match: 8. Per the germline V gene, CDR1 is SGHNT and CDR2 is YENEEA. The CDR3 runs to 16 residues. CDR3 DNA sequence: TGTGCCAGCAGCTTAGATGGACAGGCCCCCCTCTATGGCTACACCTTC. Translation gives CASSLDGQAPLYGYTF.

Worth noting for this clone: The read includes an ambiguous or uncalled nucleotide; its amino acid is shown as X. This chain uses TRBV15 with TRBJ2-2, with 7 nucleotides matching TRBD1. V gave up 3 bases and J gave up 6 bases; unmatched junction bases: 7. The CDR3 is 15 residues long. Germline values: CDR1 LNHNV, CDR2 YYDKDF (reference sequence). The CDR3 protein is CATSSGTEDXGELFF. DNA for the CDR3: TGTGCCACCAGCAGTGGGACAGAGGACRCCGGGGAGCTGTTTTTT.

In this sample, this clone turned up a few times. V gene TRBV6-8 combines with J gene TRBJ2-7; D gene ambiguous. In germline, CDR1 is MNHGY, CDR2 SAAAGT. The ends were cut back, 3 bases at V and 0 bases at J, with 15 bases in the middle. The CDR3 has 16 amino acids. The CDR3 DNA reads as TGTGCCAGCAGTTATTCGGGCGGCCAATACTCCTACGAGCAGTACTTC. As protein: CASSYSGGQYSYEQYF.

There are a few counts of this clone. CDR3 nucleotide sequence: TGTGCCAGCAGGCCCCCGGGGGGCACTGAAGCTTTCTTT. This codes for CASRPPGGTEAFF. This rearrangement joins TRBV6-8 to TRBJ1-1; TRBD1 might be the D (5 bases). CDR3 size: 13 residues. Trimming shortened V by 6 bases and J by 4 bases, and 12 bases separated the two germline ends. Germline V gene sequence: CDR1 MNHGY, CDR2 SAAAGT.

CDR3 coding DNA: TGTGCCAGCAGTTCCGCCGGGACAAAGAATGAGCAGTTCTTC. It encodes CASSSAGTKNEQFF. The chain uses TRBV25-1 and TRBJ2-1; a possible D gene is TRBD1 (6 bases). V was pared by 5 bases and J by 7 bases, with 15 bases between. The CDR3 spans 14 residues. Germline CDR1 reads MGHDK; CDR2 reads SYGVNS.

By sample fraction, this clone is medium-sized (0.01 to 0.1%). The junction differs from germline at one of its ends, possibly a read error. Owing to an unread or ambiguous base, the encoded residue is reported as X. V is TRBV6-8 and J is TRBJ2-1; D perhaps matches TRBD2 (6 bases). Germline lookup yields CDR1 MNHGY and CDR2 SAAAGT. The CDR3 is 15 residues long. CDR3 in amino acids: CXSRPQGGSYNEQFF. Written as DNA, the CDR3 is TGTGYCAGCAGGCCGCAAGGAGGGTCCTACAATGAGCAGTTCTTC.

The rearrangement joins TRBV30 to TRBJ1-5; D perhaps matches TRBD1 (6 bases). Germline CDR1 and CDR2: GTSNPN and SVGIG (reference sequence). The CDR3 is made up of 13 amino acids. V dropped 0 bases and J dropped 8 bases, with 11 bases sitting between them. Written as DNA, the CDR3 is TGTGCCTGGAGTGTACGAGGGGGTGAGCCCCAGCATTTT. It specifies CAWSVRGGEPQHF.

This clone was seen a few times. The gene calls are TRBV11-3 and TRBJ2-3; TRBD1 matches 7 bases. Trimming cost V 1 base and J 1 base; bases outside gene matches: 5. Germline V gives CDR1 SGHNT, CDR2 YENEEA. CDR3 length: 16 residues. The CDR3 DNA is TGTGCCAGCAGCTTAGGACAGGGTTGGCGCACAGATACGCAGTATTTT. Amino acid sequence: CASSLGQGWRTDTQYF.

This clone appeared a few times. The chain joins TRBV6-8 to TRBJ1-5; D ambiguous. V lost 4 bases to trimming and J lost 0 bases, with 4 bases between them. The CDR3 consists of 13 residues. The germline V gene has CDR1 MNHGY and CDR2 SAAAGT. The CDR3 DNA reads as TGTGCCAGCAGTTCCCATAGCAATCAGCCCCAGCATTTT. Translating gives CASSSHSNQPQHF.

This chain joins TRBV19 and TRBJ1-5; possible D gene TRBD1, 6 bases. Between the trimmed V and J ends, which lost 7 bases and 7 bases, there was a span of 17 bases. The CDR3 is 14 amino acids. CDR1 and CDR2 from the germline V gene are LNHDA and SQIVND (reference sequence). The CDR3 nucleotides are TGTGCCAGTACCGGGGTGGGGGGCGGCCAGCCCCAGCATTTT. Its protein product is CASTGVGGGQPQHF.